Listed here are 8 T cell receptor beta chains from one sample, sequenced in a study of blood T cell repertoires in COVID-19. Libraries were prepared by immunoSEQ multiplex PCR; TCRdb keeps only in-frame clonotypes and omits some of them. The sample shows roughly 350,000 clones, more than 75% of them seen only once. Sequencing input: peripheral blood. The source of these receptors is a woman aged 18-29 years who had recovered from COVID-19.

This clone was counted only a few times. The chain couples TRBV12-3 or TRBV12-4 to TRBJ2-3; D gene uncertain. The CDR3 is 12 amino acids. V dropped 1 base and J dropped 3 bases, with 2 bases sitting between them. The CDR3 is CASSLVTDTQYF. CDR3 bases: TGTGCCAGCAGTTTAGTAACAGATACGCAGTATTTT.

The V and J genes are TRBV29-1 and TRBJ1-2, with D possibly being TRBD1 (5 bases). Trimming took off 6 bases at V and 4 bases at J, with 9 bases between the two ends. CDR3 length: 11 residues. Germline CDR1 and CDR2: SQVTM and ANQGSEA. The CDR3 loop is CSVYDSYGYTF. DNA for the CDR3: TGCAGCGTATATGACAGCTATGGCTACACCTTC. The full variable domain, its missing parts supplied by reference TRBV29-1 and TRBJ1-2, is SAVISQKPSRDICQRGTSLTIQCQVDSQVTMMFWYRQQPGQSLTLIATANQGSEATYESGFVIDKFPISRPNLTFSTLTVSNMSPEDSSIYLCSVYDSYGYTFGSGTRLTVV.

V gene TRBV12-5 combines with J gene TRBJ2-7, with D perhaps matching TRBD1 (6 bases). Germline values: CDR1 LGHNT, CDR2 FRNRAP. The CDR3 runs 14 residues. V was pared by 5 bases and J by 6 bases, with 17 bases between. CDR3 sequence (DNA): TGTGCTAGTGGTGTCCCCCAGGGGCCGGTCGAGCAGTACGTC. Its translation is CASGVPQGPVEQYV.

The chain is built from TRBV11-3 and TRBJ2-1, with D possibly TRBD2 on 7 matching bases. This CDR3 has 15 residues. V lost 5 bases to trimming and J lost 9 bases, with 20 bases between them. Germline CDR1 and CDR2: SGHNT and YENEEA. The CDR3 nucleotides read TGTGCCAGCAGCCAAGCCGATTCGGGGGGCAGTGAGCAGTTCTTC. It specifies CASSQADSGGSEQFF.

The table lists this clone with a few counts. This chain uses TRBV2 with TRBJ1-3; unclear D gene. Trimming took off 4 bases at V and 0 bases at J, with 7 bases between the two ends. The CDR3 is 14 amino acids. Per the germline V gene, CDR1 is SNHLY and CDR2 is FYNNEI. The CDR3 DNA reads TGTGCCAGCAGTGGGCCGAACTCTGGAAACACCATATATTTT. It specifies CASSGPNSGNTIYF.

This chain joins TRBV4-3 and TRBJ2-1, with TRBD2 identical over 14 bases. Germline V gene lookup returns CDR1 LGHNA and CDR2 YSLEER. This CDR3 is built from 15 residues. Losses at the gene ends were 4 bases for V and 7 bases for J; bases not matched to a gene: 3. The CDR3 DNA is TGCGCCAGCAGCCCGGGACTAGCGGGGGCTAATGAGCAGTTCTTC. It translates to CASSPGLAGANEQFF.

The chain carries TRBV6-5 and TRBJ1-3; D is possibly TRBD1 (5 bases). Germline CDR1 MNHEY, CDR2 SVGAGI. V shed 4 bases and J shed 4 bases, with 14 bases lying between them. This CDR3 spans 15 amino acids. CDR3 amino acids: CASSSLGGVGNTIYF. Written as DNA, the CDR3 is TGTGCCAGCAGTTCCCTTGGGGGGGTCGGAAACACCATATATTTT.

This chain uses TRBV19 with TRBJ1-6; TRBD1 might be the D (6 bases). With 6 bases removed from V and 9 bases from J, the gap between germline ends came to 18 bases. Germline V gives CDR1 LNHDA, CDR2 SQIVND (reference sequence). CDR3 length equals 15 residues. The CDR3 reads CASRVQGSEVSPLHF. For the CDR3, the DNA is TGTGCCAGTAGGGTACAGGGCTCGGAGGTTTCACCCCTCCACTTT.